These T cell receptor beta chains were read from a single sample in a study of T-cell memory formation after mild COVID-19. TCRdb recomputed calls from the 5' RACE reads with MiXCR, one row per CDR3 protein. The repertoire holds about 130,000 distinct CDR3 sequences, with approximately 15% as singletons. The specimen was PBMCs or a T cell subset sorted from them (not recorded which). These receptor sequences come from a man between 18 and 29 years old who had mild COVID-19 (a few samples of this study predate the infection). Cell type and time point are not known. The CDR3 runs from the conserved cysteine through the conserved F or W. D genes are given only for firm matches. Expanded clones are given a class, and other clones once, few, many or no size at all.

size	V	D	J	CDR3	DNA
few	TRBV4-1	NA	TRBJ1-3	CASSQERFYSGNTIYF	TGCGCCAGCAGCCAAGAACGATTCTACTCTGGAAACACCATATATTTT
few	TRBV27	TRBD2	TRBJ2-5	CASKLAGGGLETQYF	TGTGCCAGCAAATTAGCGGGGGGAGGTCTAGAGACCCAGTACTTC
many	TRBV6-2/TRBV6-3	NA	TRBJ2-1	CASSYGAEGFF	TGTGCCAGCAGTTACGGGGCGGAGGGTTTCTTC
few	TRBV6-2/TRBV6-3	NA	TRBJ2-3	CASSYQGDTQYF	TGTGCCAGCAGTTACCAAGGGGATACGCAGTATTTT
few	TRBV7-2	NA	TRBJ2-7	CASSQGLVYYEQYF	TGTGCCAGCAGCCAGGGACTCGTATACTACGAGCAGTACTTC
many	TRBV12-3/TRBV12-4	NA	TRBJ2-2	CASSFTISGELFF	TGTGCCAGCAGTTTCACCATTTCCGGGGAGCTGTTTTTT
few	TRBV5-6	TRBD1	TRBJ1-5	CASSWGQGLSAQHF	TGTGCCAGCAGCTGGGGACAGGGGTTGTCAGCCCAGCATTTT
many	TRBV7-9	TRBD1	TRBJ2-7	CASSPWTGPHEQYF	TGTGCCAGCAGCCCCTGGACAGGGCCGCACGAGCAGTACTTC
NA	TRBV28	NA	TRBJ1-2	CASRENYGYTF	TGTGCCAGCAGGGAGAACTATGGCTACACCTTC
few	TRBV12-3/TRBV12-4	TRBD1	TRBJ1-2	CASSETGNYGYTF	TGTGCCAGCAGCGAGACAGGGAACTATGGCTACACCTTC
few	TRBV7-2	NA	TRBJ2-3	CASSSRDTQYF	TGTGCCAGCAGCTCCAGGGATACGCAGTATTTT
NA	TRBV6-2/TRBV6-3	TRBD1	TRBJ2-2	CASNTGTGGFGELFF	TGTGCCAGCAACACAGGGACAGGGGGCTTCGGGGAGCTGTTTTTT
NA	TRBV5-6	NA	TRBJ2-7	CASSLEYEQYF	TGTGCCAGCAGCTTGGAATACGAGCAGTACTTC
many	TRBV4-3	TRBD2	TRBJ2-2	CASSQEGGAGELFF	TGCGCCAGCAGCCAAGAGGGAGGGGCCGGGGAGCTGTTTTTT
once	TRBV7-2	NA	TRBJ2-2	CASSFQTGELFF	TGTGCCAGCAGCTTCCAGACCGGGGAGCTGTTTTTT
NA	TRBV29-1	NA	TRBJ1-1	CSVEGQRVNTEAFF	TGCAGCGTTGAGGGCCAGCGCGTGAACACTGAAGCTTTCTTT
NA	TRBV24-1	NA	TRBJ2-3	CATSEYSNVDTQYF	TGTGCCACCAGTGAATATTCTAACGTAGATACGCAGTATTTT
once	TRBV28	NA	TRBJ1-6	CASSPQNSPLHF	TGTGCCAGCAGCCCCCAAAATTCACCCCTCCACTTT
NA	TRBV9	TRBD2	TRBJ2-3	CASSPQAGGPGDTQYF	TGTGCCAGCAGCCCCCAGGCGGGGGGGCCTGGAGATACGCAGTATTTT
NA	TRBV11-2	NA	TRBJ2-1	CASSLGPHHYNEQFF	TGTGCCAGCAGCTTAGGGCCTCACCACTACAATGAGCAGTTCTTC
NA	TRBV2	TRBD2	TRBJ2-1	CASSEVGGDYNEQFF	TGTGCCAGCAGTGAAGTGGGGGGGGACTACAATGAGCAGTTCTTC
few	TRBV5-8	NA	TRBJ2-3	CASSTGTRTDTQYF	TGTGCCAGCAGCACCGGGACACGCACAGATACGCAGTATTTT
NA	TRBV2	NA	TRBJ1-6	CASSEDRMGPLHF	TGTGCCAGCAGTGAAGATCGTATGGGACCCCTCCACTTT
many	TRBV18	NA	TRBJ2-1	CASSPQAYNEQFF	TGTGCCAGCTCACCACAAGCGTACAATGAGCAGTTCTTC
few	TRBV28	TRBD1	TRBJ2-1	CASSSSGTGNNEQFF	TGTGCCAGCAGTTCATCCGGGACAGGAAACAATGAGCAGTTCTTC
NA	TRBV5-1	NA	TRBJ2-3	CASKPGLGSADTQYF	TGCGCCAGCAAGCCAGGCCTGGGAAGCGCAGATACGCAGTATTTT
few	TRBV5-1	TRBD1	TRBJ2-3	CASSLRTGPDTQYF	TGCGCCAGCAGCTTAAGGACAGGGCCAGATACGCAGTATTTT
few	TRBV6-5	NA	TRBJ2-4	CASSSNDPNGNIQYF	TGTGCCAGCAGTTCGAACGACCCGAACGGGAACATTCAGTACTTC
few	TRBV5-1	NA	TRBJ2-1	CASSLWEDEQFF	TGCGCCAGCAGCTTGTGGGAGGATGAGCAGTTCTTC
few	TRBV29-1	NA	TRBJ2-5	CSVDVQEGATQYF	TGCAGCGTTGACGTCCAGGAGGGTGCGACCCAGTACTTC
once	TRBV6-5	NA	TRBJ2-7	CASSYSSYDHEQYF	TGTGCCAGCAGTTACAGTAGCTACGACCACGAGCAGTACTTC
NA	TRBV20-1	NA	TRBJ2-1	CSAPIQRSSYNEQFF	TGCAGTGCCCCCATCCAGAGGAGCTCCTACAATGAGCAGTTCTTC